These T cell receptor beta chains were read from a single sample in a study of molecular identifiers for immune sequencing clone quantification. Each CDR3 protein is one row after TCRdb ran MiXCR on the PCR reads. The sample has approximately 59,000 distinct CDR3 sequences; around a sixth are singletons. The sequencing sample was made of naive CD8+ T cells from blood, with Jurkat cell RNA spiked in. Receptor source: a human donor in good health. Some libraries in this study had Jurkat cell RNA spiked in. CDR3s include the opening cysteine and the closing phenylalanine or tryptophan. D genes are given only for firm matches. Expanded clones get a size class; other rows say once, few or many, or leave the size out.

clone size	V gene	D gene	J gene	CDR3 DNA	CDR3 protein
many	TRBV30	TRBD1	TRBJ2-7	TGTGCCTGGAGTTCGGGACAGGACCCTTCGGAGTACTTC	CAWSSGQDPSEYF
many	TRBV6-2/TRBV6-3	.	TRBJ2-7	TGTGCCAGCAGTCTAGGTGTCGAGCAGTACTTC	CASSLGVEQYF
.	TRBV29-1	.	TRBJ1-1	TGCAGCGTTGAGGGCCCAGGTGATACTGAAGCTTTCTTT	CSVEGPGDTEAFF
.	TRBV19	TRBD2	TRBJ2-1	TGTGCCAGTAGTCTAGGGAGCGGGAGGGGACCATGGTCGCCTGAGCAGTTCTTC	CASSLGSGRGPWSPEQFF
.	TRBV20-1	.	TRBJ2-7	TGCAGTGCTAGGTCGGCCACCCCTGAGCAGTACTTC	CSARSATPEQYF
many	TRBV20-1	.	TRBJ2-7	TGCAGTGCTAGAGAGCCGGGACTTATTTCCCACGAGCAGTACTTC	CSAREPGLISHEQYF
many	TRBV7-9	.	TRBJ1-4	TGTGCCAGCAGCTTAGCAAACGGAGGGAAGAATGAAAAACTGTTTTTT	CASSLANGGKNEKLFF
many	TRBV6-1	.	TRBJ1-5	TGTGCCAGCAGGTCGGACAAGCAAAACTATAGCAATCAGCCCCAGCATTTT	CASRSDKQNYSNQPQHF
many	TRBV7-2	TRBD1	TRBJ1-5	TGTGCCAGCAGCATCTACAGGGGTGAAAATCAGCCCCAGCATTTT	CASSIYRGENQPQHF
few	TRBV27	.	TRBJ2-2	TGTGCCAGCACCGCAACAACCGGGGAGCTGTTTTTT	CASTATTGELFF
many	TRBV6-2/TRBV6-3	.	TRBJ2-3	TGTGCCAGCAGTTACCCAGATACGCAGTATTTT	CASSYPDTQYF
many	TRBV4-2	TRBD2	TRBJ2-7	TGTGCCAGCAGCCAAGAGCGAGCTAGCGGGAGCCCCTACGAGCAGTACTTC	CASSQERASGSPYEQYF
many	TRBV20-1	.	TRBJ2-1	TGCAGTGCTAAGGGGTCCAATTCCTACAATGAGCAGTTCTTC	CSAKGSNSYNEQFF
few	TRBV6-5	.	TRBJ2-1	TGTGCCAGCAGTTCTGGCGATGAGCAGTTCTTC	CASSSGDEQFF
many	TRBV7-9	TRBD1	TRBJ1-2	TGTGCCAGCAGCTGGGGGACAGAAGACTATGGCTACACCTTC	CASSWGTEDYGYTF
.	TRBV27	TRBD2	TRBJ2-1	TGTGCCAGCAGTCTTTATAGCGGGAGCTCCTACAATGAGCAGTTCTTC	CASSLYSGSSYNEQFF
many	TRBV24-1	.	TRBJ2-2	TGTGCCACCAGTGATCATACCAGGGCCACGAACACCGGGGAGCTGTTTTTT	CATSDHTRATNTGELFF
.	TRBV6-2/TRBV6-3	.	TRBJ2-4	TGTACCAGCAGTCAGCCAGCGGAGGTAGCCAAAAACATTCAGTACTTC	CTSSQPAEVAKNIQYF
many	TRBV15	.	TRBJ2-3	TGTGCCGCCAGCAAGAGAGGACTCCTGTTCTCTAGCACAGATACGCAGTATTTT	CAASKRGLLFSSTDTQYF
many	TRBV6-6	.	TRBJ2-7	TGTGCCAGCAGTTACACCACAGGGAACGAGCAGTACTTC	CASSYTTGNEQYF
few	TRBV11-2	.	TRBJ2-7	TGTGCCAGCAGCTTAGAAGGACAGTTCACCTACGAGCAGTACTTC	CASSLEGQFTYEQYF
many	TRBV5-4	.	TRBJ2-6	TGTGCCACCTTGGACCGACAGTTAACGAGGGCTGGGGCCAACGTCCTGACTTTC	CATLDRQLTRAGANVLTF
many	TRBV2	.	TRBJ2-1	TGTGCCAGCGGGGGGACGGACAATGAGCAGTTCTTC	CASGGTDNEQFF
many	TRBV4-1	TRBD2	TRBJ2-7	TGCGCCAGCAGCCAAGAATGGGGGGGTATCGAGCAGTACTTC	CASSQEWGGIEQYF
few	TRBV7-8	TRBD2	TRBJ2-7	TGTGCCAGCAGCTCCGGGCTAGCGGGATCTTGGGAGCAGTACTTC	CASSSGLAGSWEQYF
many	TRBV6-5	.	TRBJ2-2	TGTGCCAGCAGTTACTCGATTCCCGGGGAGCTGTTTTTT	CASSYSIPGELFF
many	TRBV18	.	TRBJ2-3	TGTGCCAGCTCACCATTATCAGATACGCAGTATTTT	CASSPLSDTQYF
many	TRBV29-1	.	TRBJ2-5	TGCAGCGTTGAACTGGGTTCGGAGACCCAGTACTTC	CSVELGSETQYF
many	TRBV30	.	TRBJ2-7	TGTGCCTGGAGTGTATCGCCAGGGCTCGAGCAGTACTTC	CAWSVSPGLEQYF
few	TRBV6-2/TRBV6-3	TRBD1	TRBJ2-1	TGTGCCAGCAGTTACTCCCGGGACAGGGGAATCCATGAGCAGTTCTTC	CASSYSRDRGIHEQFF
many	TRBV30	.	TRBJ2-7	TGTGCCTGGAGTGTTCCGACCGAGCAGTACTTC	CAWSVPTEQYF
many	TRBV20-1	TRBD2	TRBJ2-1	TGCAGTGCTAGAGGATTAGCGGGAGTTGTTTACAATGAGCAGTTCTTC	CSARGLAGVVYNEQFF
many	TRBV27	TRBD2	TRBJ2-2	TGTGCCAGCAGTTCTCTAGCGGGAGGTGACACCGGGGAGCTGTTTTTT	CASSSLAGGDTGELFF
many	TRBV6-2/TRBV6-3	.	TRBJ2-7	TGTGCCAGCAGTTCGTGGGTAGTTGACAGTAGCTACGAGCAGTACTTC	CASSSWVVDSSYEQYF